This T cell receptor (beta chain) was recovered during a study of OX40 agonist ivuxolimab in advanced cancers. The overall study: Patients treated during dose escalation were battling hepatocellular carcinoma, melanoma, renal cell or head and neck cancer.

Germline-derived CDR1 and CDR2 are MNHEY and SMNVEV (reference sequence). V lost 3 bases and J lost 3, with 14 bases in between. The CDR3 spans 15 residues. Using immunoSEQ multiplex PCR, the repertoire was profiled, and TCRdb retains in-frame clones only, with some absent. The sample comprises some 48,000 clones, around 79% of which are singletons, and approximately 2% rests with the top ten. Whole-study findings and limits: Expanded clones tended on average to be more numerous among CD8+ T cells than CD4+.

On cycle 4 day 1 and cycle 7 day 1, as well as at baseline, blood was sampled. To note about this clone: Its antigen is as yet unknown.

The sequence was collected from an adult with an advanced solid tumor such as melanoma, head and neck, liver or kidney cancer. Here the sequenced sample was CD4+ or CD8+ T cells sorted from blood, taken in a trial of the OX40 agonist ivuxolimab. This chain joins TRBV27 and TRBJ1-2; no clear D gene. This chain's CDR3 is CASSFRRTSDYGYTF. The DNA for the CDR3 is TGTGCCAGCAGTTTCAGAAGGACCTCGGACTATGGCTACACCTTC.